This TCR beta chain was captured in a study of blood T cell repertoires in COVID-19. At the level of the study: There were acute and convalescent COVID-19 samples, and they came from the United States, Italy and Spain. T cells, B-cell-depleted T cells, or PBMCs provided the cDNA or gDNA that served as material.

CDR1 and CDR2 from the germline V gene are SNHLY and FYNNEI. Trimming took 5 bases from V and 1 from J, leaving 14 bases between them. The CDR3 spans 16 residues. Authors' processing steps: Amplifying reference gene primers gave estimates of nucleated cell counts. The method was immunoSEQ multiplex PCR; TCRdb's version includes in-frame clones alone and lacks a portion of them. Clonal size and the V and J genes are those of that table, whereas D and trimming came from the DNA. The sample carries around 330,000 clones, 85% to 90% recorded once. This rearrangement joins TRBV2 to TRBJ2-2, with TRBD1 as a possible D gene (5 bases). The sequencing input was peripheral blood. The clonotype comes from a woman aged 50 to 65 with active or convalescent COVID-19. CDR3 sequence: CASSPQGGQNTGELFF. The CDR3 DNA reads TGTGCCAGCAGTCCCCAGGGCGGTCAGAACACCGGGGAGCTGTTTTTT.